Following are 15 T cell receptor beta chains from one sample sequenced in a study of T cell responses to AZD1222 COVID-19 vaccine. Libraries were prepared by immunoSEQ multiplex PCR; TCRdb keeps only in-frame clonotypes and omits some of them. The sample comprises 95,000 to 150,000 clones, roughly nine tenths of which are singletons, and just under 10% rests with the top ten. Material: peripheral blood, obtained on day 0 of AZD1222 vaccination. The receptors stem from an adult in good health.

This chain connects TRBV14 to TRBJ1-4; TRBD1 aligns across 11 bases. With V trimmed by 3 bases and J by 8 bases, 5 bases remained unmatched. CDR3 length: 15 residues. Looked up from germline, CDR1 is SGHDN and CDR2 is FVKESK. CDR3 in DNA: TGTGCCAGCAGCCATCTGGGACAGGGGGACGAAAAACTGTTTTTT. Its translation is CASSHLGQGDEKLFF.

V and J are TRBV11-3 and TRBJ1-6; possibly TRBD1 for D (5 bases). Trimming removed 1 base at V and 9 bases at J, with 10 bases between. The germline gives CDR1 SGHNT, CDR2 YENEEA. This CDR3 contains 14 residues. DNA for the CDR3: TGTGCCAGCAGCTTAGGAGTGGGGGTTTCACCCCTCCACTTT. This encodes CASSLGVGVSPLHF.

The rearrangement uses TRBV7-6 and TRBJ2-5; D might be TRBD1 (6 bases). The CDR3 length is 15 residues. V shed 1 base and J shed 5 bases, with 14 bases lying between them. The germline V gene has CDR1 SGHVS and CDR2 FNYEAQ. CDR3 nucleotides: TGTGCCAGCAGCTTAGGGATACAGGGTGGGGAGACCCAGTACTTC. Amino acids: CASSLGIQGGETQYF.

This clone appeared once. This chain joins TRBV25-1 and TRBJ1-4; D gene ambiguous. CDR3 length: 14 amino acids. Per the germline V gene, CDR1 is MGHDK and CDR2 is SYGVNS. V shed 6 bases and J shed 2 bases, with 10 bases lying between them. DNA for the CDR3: TGTGCCAGCAGCCCGACCGAGACTAATGAAAAACTGTTTTTT. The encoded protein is CASSPTETNEKLFF.

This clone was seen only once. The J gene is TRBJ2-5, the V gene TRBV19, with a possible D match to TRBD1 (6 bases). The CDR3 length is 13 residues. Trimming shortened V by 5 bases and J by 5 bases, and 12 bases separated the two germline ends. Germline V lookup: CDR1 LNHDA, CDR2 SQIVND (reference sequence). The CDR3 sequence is CASSSRGEETQYF. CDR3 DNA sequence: TGTGCCAGTAGTTCCAGGGGAGAGGAGACCCAGTACTTC.

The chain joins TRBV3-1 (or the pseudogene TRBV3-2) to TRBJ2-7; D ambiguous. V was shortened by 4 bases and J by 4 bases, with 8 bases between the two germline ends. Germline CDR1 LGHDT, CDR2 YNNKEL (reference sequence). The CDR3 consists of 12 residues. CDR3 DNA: TGTGCCAGCAGCCGAAGTGCGTACGAGCAGTACTTC. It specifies CASSRSAYEQYF.

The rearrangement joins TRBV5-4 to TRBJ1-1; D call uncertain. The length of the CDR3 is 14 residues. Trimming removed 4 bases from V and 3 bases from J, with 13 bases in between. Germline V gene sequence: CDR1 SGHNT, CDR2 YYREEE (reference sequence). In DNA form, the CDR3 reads TGTGCCAGCAGCCCGGAAGGAGGAGACACTGAAGCTTTCTTT. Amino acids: CASSPEGGDTEAFF.

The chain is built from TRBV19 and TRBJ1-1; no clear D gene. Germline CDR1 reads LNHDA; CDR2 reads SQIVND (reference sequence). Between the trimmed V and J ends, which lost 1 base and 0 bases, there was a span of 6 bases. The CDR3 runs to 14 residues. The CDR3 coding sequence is TGTGCCAGTAGTATAGGGACGGTGAACACTGAAGCTTTCTTT. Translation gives CASSIGTVNTEAFF.

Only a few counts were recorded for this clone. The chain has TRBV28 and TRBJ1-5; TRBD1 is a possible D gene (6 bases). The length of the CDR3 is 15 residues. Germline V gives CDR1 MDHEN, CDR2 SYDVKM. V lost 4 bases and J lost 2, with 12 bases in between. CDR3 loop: CASSSEGGGNQPQHF. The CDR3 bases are TGTGCCAGCAGTTCAGAAGGGGGAGGCAATCAGCCCCAGCATTTT.

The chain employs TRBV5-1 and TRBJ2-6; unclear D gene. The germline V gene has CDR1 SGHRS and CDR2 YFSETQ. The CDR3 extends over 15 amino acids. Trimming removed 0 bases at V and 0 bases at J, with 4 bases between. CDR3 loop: CASSLGPSGANVLTF. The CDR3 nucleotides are TGCGCCAGCAGCTTGGGACCCTCTGGGGCCAACGTCCTGACTTTC.

The CDR3 is CASSHAEADTQYF. The CDR3 DNA follows: TGTGCCAGCAGCCACGCTGAGGCGGATACGCAGTATTTT. The genes are TRBV7-3 and TRBJ2-3; D gene ambiguous. Germline CDR1 and CDR2: SGHTA and FQGTGA. Trimming pared 5 bases from V and 6 bases from J, leaving 12 bases between. The CDR3 totals 13 residues. The complete variable domain, with remaining parts taken from reference TRBV7-3 and TRBJ2-3, reads GAGVSQTPSNKVTEKGKYVELRCDPISGHTALYWYRQSLGQGPEFLIYFQGTGAADDSGLPNDRFFAVRPEGSVSTLKIQRTERGDSAVYLCASSHAEADTQYFGPGTRLTVL.

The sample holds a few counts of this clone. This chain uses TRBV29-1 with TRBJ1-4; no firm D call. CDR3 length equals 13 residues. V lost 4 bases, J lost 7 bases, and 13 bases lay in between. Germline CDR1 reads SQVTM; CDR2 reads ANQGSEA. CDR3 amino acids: CSVVEEFGEKLFF. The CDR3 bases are TGCAGCGTTGTCGAGGAATTCGGTGAAAAACTGTTTTTT. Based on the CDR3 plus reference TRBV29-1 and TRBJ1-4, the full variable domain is SAVISQKPSRDICQRGTSLTIQCQVDSQVTMMFWYRQQPGQSLTLIATANQGSEATYESGFVIDKFPISRPNLTFSTLTVSNMSPEDSSIYLCSVVEEFGEKLFFGSGTQLSVL.

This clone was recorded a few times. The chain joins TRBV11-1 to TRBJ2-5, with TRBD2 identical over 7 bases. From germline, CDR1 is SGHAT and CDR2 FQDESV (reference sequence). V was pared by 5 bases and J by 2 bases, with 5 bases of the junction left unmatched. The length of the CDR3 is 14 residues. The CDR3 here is CASSPRGVQETQYF. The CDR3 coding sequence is TGTGCCAGCAGCCCTCGGGGGGTTCAAGAGACCCAGTACTTC.

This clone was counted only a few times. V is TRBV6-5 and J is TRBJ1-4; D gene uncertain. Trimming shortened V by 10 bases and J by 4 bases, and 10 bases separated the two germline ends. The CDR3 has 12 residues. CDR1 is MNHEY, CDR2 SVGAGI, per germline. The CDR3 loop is CATGRINEKLFF. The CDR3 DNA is TGTGCCACAGGACGTATTAATGAAAAACTGTTTTTT.

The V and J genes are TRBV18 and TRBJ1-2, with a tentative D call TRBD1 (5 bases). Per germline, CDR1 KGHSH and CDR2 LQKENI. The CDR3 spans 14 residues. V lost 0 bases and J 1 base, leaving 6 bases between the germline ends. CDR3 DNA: TGTGCCAGCTCACCACCGGGACGTAACTATGGCTACACCTTC. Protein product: CASSPPGRNYGYTF.